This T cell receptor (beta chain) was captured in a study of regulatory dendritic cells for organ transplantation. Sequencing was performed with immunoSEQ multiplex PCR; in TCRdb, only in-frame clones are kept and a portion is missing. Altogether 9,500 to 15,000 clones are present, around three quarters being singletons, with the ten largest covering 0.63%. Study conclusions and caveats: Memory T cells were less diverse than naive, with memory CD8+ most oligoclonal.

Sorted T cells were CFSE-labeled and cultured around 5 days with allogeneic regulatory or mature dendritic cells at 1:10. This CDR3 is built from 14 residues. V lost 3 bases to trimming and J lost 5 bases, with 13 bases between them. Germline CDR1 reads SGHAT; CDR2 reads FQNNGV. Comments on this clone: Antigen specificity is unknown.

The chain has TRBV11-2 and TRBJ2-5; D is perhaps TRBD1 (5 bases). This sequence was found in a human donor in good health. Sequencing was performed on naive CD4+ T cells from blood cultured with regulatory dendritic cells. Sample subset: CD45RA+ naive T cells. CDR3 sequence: CASSLGRVTETQYF. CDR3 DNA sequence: TGTGCCAGCAGCTTGGGCAGGGTGACGGAGACCCAGTACTTC.